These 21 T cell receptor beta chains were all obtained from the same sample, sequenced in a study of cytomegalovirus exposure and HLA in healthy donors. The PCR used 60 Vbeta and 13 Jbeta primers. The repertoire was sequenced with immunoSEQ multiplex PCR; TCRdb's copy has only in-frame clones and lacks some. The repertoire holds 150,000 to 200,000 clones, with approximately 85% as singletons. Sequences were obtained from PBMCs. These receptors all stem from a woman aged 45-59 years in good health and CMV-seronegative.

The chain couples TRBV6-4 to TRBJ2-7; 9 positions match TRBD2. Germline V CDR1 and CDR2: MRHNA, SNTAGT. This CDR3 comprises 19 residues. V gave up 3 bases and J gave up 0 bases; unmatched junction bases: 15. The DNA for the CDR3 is TGTGCCAGCAGTGAACTCCTAGCGGGACGCGTCCGAAGCTCCTACGAGCAGTACTTC. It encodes CASSELLAGRVRSSYEQYF.

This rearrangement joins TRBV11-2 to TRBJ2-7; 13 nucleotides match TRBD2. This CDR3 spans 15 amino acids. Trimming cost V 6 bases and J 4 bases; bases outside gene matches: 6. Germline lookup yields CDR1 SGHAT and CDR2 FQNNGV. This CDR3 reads CASSRTSGSIYEQYF. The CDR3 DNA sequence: TGTGCCAGCAGTCGGACTAGCGGGAGTATTTACGAGCAGTACTTC.

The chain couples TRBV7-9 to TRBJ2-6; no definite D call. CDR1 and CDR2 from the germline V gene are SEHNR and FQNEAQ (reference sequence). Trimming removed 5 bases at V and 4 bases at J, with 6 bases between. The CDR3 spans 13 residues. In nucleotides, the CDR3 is TGTGCCAGCAGCCACACCGGGGCCAACGTCCTGACTTTC. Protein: CASSHTGANVLTF. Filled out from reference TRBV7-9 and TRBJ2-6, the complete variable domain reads DTGVSQNPRHKITKRGQNVTFRCDPISEHNRLYWYRQTLGQGPEFLTYFQNEAQLEKSRLLSDRFSAERPKGSFSTLEIQRTEQGDSAMYLCASSHTGANVLTFGAGSRLTVL.

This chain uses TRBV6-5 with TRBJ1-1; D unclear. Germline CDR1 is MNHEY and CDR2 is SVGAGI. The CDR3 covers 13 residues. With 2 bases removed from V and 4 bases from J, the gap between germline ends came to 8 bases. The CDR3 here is CASSYLEGTEAFF. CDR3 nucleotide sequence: TGTGCCAGCAGTTACCTCGAGGGCACTGAAGCTTTCTTT.

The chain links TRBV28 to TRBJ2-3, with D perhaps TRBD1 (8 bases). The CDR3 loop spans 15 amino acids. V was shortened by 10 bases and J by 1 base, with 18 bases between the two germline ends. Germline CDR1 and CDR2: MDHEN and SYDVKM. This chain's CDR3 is CAIQTGGDRTDTQYF. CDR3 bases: TGTGCCATCCAAACAGGGGGGGACCGCACAGATACGCAGTATTTT.

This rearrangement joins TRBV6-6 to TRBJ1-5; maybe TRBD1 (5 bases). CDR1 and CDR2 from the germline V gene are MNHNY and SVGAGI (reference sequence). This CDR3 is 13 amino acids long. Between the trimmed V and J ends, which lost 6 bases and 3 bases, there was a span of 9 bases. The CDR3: CASRQASNQPQHF. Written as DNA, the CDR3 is TGTGCCAGCAGACAGGCGTCCAATCAGCCCCAGCATTTT.

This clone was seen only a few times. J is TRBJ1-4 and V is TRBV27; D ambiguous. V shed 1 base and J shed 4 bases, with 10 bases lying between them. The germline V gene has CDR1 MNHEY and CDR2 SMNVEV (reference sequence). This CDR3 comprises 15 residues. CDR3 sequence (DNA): TGTGCCAGCAGTTTATTTGGGCAGAGTAATGAAAAACTGTTTTTT. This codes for CASSLFGQSNEKLFF.

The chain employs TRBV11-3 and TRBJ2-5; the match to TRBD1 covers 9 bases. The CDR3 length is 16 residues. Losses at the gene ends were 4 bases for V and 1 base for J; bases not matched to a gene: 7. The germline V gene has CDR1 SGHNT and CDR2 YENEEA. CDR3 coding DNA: TGTGCCAGCAGCTCAGGACAGGGGACTATCCAAGAGACCCAGTACTTC. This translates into CASSSGQGTIQETQYF.

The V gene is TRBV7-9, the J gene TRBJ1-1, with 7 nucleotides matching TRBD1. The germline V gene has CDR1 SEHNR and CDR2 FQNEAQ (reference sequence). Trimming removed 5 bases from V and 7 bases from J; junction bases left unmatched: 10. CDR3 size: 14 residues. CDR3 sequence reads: CASSLEGRGDEAFF. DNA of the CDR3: TGTGCCAGCAGCCTTGAAGGCAGGGGGGATGAAGCTTTCTTT.

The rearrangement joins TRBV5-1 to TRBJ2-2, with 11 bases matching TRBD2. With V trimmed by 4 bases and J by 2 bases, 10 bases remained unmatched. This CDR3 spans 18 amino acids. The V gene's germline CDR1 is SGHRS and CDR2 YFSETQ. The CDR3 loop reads CASSPEGGLAANTGELFF. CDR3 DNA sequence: TGCGCCAGCAGCCCCGAGGGGGGACTAGCGGCCAACACCGGGGAGCTGTTTTTT.

The CDR3 spells CASSRRQGTSEKLFF. The DNA for the CDR3 is TGTGCCAGCTCACGACGACAGGGGACAAGCGAAAAACTGTTTTTT. The chain joins TRBV18 to TRBJ1-4, with 8 bases that match TRBD1. CDR1 and CDR2 (germline): KGHSH, LQKENI. This CDR3 has 15 residues. V was clipped by 4 bases and J by 8 bases; unmatched bases: 9.

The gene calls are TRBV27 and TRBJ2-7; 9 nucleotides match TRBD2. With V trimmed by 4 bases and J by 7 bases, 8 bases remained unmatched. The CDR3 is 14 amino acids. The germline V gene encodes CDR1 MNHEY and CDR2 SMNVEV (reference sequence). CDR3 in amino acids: CASSSPGLAREQYF. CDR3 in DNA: TGTGCCAGCAGTTCCCCAGGACTAGCGAGGGAGCAGTACTTC.

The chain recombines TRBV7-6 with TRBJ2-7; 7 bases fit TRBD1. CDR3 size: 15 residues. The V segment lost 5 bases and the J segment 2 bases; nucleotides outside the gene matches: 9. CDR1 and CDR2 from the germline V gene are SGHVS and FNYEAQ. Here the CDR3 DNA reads TGTGCCAGCAGCCCCCGGAGAGGGGGCCCCTACGAGCAGTACTTC. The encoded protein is CASSPRRGGPYEQYF.

CDR3 region: CASSLGLAATYEQYF. As DNA, the CDR3 is TGCGCCAGCAGCTTGGGACTAGCGGCGACCTACGAGCAGTACTTC. The chain carries TRBV5-1 and TRBJ2-7; 9 bases are a match to TRBD2. Germline assignment: CDR1 SGHRS and CDR2 YFSETQ. The CDR3 sequence is 15 residues long. V was pared by 0 bases and J by 2 bases, with 3 bases of the junction left unmatched.

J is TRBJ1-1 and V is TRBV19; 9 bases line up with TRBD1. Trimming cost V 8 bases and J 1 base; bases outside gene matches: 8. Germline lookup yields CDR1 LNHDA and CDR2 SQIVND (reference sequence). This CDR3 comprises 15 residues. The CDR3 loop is CASFWGQGGNTEAFF. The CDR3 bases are TGTGCCAGTTTTTGGGGACAGGGAGGGAACACTGAAGCTTTCTTT.

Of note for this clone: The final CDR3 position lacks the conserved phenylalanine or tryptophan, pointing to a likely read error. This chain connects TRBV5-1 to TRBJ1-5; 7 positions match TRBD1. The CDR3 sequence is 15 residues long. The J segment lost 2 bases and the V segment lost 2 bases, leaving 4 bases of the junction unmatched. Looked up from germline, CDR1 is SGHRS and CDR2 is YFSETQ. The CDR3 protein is CASSLTGVGNQPQHL. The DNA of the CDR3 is TGCGCCAGCAGCTTAACAGGGGTAGGCAATCAGCCCCAGCATCTT.

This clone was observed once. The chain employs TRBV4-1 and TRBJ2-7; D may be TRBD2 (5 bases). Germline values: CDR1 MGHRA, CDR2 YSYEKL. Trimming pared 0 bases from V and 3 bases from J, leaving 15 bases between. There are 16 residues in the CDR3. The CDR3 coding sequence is TGCGCCAGCAGCCAAGACAGCGGAGGCTTCATCTACGAGCAGTACTTC. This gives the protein CASSQDSGGFIYEQYF.

The CDR3 region has the DNA TGTGCCAGCAGTCCGACTAGCGGGACAGATACGCAGTATTTT. As protein: CASSPTSGTDTQYF. This chain links TRBV27 with TRBJ2-3; 10 bases line up with TRBD2. Trimming cost V 5 bases and J 3 bases; bases outside gene matches: 2. This CDR3 region has 14 residues. Germline-derived CDR1 and CDR2 are MNHEY and SMNVEV (reference sequence).

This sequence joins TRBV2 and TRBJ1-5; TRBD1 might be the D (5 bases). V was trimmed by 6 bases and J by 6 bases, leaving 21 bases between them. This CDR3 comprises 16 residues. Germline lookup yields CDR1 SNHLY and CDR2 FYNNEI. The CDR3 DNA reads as TGTGCCAGCAGGGTTGGGGGGAATCTCCCGAGTCAGCCCCAGCATTTT. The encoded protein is CASRVGGNLPSQPQHF.

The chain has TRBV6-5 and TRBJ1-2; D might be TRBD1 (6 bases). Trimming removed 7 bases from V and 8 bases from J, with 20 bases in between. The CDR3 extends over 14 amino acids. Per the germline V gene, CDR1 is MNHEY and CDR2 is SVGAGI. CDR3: CASKGQGLWSGYTF. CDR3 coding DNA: TGTGCCAGCAAAGGGCAGGGGCTATGGTCGGGCTACACCTTC.

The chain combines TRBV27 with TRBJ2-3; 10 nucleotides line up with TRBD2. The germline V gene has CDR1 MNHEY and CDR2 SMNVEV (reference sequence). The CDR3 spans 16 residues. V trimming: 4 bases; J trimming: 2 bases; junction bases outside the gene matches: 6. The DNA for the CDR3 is TGTGCCAGCAGTTCCCGGACTAGCGGCCTCACAGATACGCAGTATTTT. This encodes CASSSRTSGLTDTQYF.